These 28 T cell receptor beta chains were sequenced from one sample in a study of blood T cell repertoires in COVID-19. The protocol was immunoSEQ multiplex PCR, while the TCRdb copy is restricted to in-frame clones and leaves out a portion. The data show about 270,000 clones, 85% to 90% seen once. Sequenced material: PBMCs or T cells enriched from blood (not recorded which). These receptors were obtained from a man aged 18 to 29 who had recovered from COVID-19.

CDR3 region: CASSLGGIGGYTF. Here the CDR3 DNA reads TGTGCCAGCAGCTTGGGCGGGATCGGTGGCTACACCTTC. V gene TRBV5-6 combines with J gene TRBJ1-2; D is uncertain. The germline V and J ends were trimmed by 0 bases and 7 bases, with 10 bases remaining between them. The CDR3 spans 13 residues. Germline V gives CDR1 SGHDT, CDR2 YYEEEE.

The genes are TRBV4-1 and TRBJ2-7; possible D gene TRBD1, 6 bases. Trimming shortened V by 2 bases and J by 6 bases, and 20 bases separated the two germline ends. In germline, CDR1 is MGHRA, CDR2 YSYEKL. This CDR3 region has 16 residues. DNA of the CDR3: TGCGCCAGCAGCCAATTCGACAGGAGTTTTTATGTCGAGCAGTACTTC. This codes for CASSQFDRSFYVEQYF.

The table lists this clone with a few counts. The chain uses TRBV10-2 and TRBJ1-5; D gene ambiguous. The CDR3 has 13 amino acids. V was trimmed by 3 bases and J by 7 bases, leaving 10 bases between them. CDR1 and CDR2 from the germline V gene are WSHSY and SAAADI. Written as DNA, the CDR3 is TGCGCCAGCAGTGACCGAGGAGACCAGCCCCAGCATTTT. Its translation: CASSDRGDQPQHF.

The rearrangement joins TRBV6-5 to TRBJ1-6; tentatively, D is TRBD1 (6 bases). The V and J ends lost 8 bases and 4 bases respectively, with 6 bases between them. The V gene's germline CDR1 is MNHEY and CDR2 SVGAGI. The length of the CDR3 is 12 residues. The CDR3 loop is CASQGYNSPLHF. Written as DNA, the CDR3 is TGTGCCAGCCAGGGGTATAATTCACCCCTCCACTTT.

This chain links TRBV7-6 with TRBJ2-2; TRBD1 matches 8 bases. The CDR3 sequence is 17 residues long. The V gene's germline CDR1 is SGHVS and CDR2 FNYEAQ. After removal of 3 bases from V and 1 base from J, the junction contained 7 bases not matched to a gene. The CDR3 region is CASSFHRGRMNTGELFF. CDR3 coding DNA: TGTGCCAGCAGCTTCCACAGGGGGAGGATGAACACCGGGGAGCTGTTTTTT.

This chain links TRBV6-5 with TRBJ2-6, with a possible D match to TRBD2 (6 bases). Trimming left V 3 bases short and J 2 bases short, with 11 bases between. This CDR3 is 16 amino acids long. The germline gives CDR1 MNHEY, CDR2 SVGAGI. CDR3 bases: TGTGCCAGCAGTTATGGGGGGACTGCTGGGGCCAACGTCCTGACTTTC. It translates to CASSYGGTAGANVLTF.

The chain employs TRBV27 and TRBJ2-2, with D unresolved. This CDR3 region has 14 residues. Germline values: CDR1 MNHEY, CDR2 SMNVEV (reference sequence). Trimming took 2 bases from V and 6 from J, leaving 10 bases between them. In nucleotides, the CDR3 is TGTGCCAGCAGTTTAGGTCCACGGGCCGGGGAGCTGTTTTTT. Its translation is CASSLGPRAGELFF.

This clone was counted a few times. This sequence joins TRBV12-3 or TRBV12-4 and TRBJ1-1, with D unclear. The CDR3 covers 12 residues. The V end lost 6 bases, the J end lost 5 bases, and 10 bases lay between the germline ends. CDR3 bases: TGTGCCAGCAGCTTCGGGTGGACTGAAGCTTTCTTT. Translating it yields CASSFGWTEAFF.

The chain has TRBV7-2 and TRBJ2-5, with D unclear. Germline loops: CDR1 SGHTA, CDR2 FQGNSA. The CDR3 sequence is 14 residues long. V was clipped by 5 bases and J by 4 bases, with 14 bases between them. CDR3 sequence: CASSPRLTLETQYF. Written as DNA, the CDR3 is TGTGCCAGCAGCCCCCGACTGACGTTAGAGACCCAGTACTTC. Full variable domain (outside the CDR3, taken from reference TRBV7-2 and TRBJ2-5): GAGVSQSPSNKVTEKGKDVELRCDPISGHTALYWYRQSLGQGLEFLIYFQGNSAPDKSGLPSDRFSAERTGGSVSTLTIQRTQQEDSAVYLCASSPRLTLETQYFGPGTRLLVL.

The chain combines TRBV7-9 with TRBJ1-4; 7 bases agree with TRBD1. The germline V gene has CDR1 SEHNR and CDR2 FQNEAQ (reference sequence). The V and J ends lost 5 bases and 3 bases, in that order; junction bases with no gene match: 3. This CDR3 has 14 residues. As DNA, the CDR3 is TGTGCCAGCAGCCGACAGGGCTCTAATGAAAAACTGTTTTTT. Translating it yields CASSRQGSNEKLFF.

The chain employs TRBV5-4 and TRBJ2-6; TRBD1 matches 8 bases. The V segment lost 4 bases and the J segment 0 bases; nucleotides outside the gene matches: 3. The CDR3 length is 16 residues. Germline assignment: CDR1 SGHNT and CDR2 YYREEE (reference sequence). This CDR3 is CASSQDRASGANVLTF. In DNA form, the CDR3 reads TGTGCCAGCAGCCAGGACAGGGCCTCTGGGGCCAACGTCCTGACTTTC.

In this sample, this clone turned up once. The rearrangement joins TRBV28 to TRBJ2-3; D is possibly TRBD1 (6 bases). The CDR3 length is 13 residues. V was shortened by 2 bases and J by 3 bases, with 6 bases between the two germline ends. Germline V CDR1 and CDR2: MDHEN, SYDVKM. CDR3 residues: CASSLQGTDTQYF. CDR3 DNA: TGTGCCAGCAGTTTACAGGGGACAGATACGCAGTATTTT.

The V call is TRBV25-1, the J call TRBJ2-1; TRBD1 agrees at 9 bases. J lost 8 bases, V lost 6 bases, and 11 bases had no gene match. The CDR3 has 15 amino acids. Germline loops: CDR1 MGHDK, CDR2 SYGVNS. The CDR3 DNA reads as TGTGCCAGCAGCCGCCGGGGACAGGGATCCGATGAGCAGTTCTTC. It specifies CASSRRGQGSDEQFF.

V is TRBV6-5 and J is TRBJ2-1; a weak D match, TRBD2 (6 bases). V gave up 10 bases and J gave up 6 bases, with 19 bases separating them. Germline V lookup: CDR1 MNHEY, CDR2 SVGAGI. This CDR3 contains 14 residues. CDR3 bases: TGTGCCACACAGACTAGTGACTACGGCAATGAGCAGTTCTTC. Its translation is CATQTSDYGNEQFF.

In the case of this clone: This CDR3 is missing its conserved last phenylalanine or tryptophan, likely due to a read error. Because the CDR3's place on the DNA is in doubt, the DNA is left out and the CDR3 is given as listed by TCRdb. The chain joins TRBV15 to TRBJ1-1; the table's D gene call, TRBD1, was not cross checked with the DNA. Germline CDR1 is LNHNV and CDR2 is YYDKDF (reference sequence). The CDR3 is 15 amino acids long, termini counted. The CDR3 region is CATSTDRDLGHPKFR.

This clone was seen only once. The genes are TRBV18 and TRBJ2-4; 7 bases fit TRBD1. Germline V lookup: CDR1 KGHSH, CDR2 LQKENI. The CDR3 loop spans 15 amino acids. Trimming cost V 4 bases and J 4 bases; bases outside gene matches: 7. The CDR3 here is CASSRNQGDKNIQYF. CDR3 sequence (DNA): TGTGCCAGCTCACGGAATCAGGGGGATAAAAACATTCAGTACTTC.

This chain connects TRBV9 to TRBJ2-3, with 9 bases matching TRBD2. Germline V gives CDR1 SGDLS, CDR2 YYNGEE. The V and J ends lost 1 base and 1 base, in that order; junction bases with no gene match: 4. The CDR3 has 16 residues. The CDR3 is CASSVSGGGGTDTQYF. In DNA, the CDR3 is TGTGCCAGCAGCGTATCAGGCGGGGGGGGCACAGATACGCAGTATTTT.

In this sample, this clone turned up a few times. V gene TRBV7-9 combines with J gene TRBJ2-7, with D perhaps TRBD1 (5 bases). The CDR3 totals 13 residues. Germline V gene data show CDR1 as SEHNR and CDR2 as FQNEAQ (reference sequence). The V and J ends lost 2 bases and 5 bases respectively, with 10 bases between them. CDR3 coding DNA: TGTGCCAGCAGCTTAAGGCAGGGCAACGAGCAGTACTTC. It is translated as CASSLRQGNEQYF.

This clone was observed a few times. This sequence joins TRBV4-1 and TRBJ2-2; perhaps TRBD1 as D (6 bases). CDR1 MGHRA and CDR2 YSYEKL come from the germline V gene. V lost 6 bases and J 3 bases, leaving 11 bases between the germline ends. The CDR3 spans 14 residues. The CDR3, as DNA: TGCGCCAGCAGACTTACAGGGTACACCGGGGAGCTGTTTTTT. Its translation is CASRLTGYTGELFF.

The CDR3 region has the DNA TGTGCCATCAGTGGACTAGCGCTAAGCACAGATACGCAGTATTTT. Amino acids: CAISGLALSTDTQYF. This rearrangement joins TRBV10-3 to TRBJ2-3; the match to TRBD2 covers 8 bases. Germline CDR1 is ENHRY and CDR2 is SYGVKD. The CDR3 extends over 15 amino acids. Unmatched junction bases numbered 3, after V lost 4 bases and J lost 0 bases.

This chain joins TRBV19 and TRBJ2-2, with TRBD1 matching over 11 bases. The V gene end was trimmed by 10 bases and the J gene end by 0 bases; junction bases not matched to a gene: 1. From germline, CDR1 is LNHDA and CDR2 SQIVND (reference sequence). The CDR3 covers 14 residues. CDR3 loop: CATGQGANTGELFF. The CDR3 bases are TGTGCCACGGGACAGGGGGCGAACACCGGGGAGCTGTTTTTT.

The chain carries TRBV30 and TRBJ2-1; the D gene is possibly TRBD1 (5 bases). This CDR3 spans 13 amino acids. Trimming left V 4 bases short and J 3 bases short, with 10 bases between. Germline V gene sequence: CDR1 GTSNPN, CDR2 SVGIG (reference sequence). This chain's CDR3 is CAWTLGVYNEQFF. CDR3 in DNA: TGTGCCTGGACCTTAGGGGTCTACAATGAGCAGTTCTTC.

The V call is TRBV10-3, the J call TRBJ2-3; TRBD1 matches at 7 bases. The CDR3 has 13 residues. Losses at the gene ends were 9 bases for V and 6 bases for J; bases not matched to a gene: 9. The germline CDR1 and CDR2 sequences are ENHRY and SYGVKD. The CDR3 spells CAIRDSAVDTQYF. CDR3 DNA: TGTGCCATACGGGACAGCGCTGTGGATACGCAGTATTTT.

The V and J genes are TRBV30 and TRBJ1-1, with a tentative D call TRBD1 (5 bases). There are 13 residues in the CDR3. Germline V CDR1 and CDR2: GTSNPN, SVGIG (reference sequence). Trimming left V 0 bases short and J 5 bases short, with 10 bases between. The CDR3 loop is CAWSVAEGTEAFF. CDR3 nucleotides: TGTGCCTGGAGTGTAGCGGAGGGGACTGAAGCTTTCTTT.

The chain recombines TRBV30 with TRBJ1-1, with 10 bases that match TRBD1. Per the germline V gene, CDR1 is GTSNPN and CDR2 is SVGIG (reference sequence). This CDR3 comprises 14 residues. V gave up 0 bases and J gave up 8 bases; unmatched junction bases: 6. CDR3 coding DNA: TGTGCCTGGAGTGTCGAGAGGGACAGGGGAGAAGCTTTCTTT. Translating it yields CAWSVERDRGEAFF.

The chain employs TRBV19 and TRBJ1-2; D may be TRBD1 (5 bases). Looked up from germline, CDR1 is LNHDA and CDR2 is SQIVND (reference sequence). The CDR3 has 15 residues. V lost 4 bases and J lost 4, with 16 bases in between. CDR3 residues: CASSTMARQSYGYTF. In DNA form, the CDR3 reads TGTGCCAGTAGTACCATGGCCAGACAGTCCTATGGCTACACCTTC.

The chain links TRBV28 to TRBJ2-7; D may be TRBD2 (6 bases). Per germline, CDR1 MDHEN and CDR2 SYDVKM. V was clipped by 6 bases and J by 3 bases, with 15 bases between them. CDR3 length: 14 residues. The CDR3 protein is CASRSAGGIYEQYF. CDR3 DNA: TGTGCCAGCAGATCAGCGGGCGGAATCTACGAGCAGTACTTC.

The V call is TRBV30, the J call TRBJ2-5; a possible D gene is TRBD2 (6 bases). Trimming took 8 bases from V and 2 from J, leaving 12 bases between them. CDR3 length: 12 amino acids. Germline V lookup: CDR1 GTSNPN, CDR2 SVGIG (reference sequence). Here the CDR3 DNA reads TGTGCCGCACGGGGGTCGCAAGAGACCCAGTACTTC. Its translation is CAARGSQETQYF.